This TCR beta chain was sequenced during a study of blood T cell repertoires in COVID-19. Study summary: Italy, Spain and the United States were the sources of the convalescent and acute COVID-19 samples. PBMCs, B-cell-depleted T cells, or T cells were the source of the cDNA or gDNA that made up the material.

The CDR3 covers 13 residues. CDR1 and CDR2 (germline): GTSNPN, SVGIG (reference sequence). V lost 0 bases, J lost 8 bases, and 13 bases lay in between. Authors' data handling: Reference gene primer amplification in the assay estimated nucleated cell counts. Only in-frame clones appear in the TCRdb table, and some are missing; sequencing was by immunoSEQ multiplex PCR. V and J calls and clone size are as listed in that table; D and trimming were resolved from the DNA. The profile shows roughly 100,000 clones, approximately 80% of them singletons. This clonotype originated in a man in his 60s with acute or convalescent COVID-19. The sequenced sample consisted of peripheral blood. This chain uses TRBV30 with TRBJ1-2; D is uncertain. Here the CDR3 reads CAWSVSQSRGYTF. For the CDR3, the DNA is TGTGCCTGGAGTGTAAGTCAGTCCCGCGGCTACACCTTC.